This T cell receptor (beta chain) was captured by sequencing in a study of T cells after yellow fever vaccination. It was through 5'RACE template switching that TCR cDNA was made, with a universal primer site and UMIs added. TCRdb passed the 5' RACE reads through MiXCR, listing each CDR3 protein once. The repertoire holds hundreds of thousands of distinct CDR3 sequences, roughly a sixth seen once, with about a sixth in the top ten. Findings and caveats of the study: Post-booster reappearance was seen for most primary-vaccination clones (nearly 97% CD4, around 90% CD8).

This clonotype was detected ten times or more. Its antigen is currently unknown. This specimen consisted of PBMCs, obtained before the yellow fever booster vaccination. The clonotype comes from a man between 18 and 35 years old who received the YFV17D yellow fever vaccine.

The DNA of the CDR3 is TGTGCCAGCAGTTACTCGAACACCAATCAGCCCCAGCATTTT. Translation gives CASSYSNTNQPQHF. The J gene is TRBJ1-5, the V gene TRBV6-5, with D unresolved. Trimming shortened V by 0 bases and J by 3 bases, and 6 bases separated the two germline ends. Germline lookup yields CDR1 MNHEY and CDR2 SVGAGI. The CDR3 is 14 amino acids.